This TCR beta chain emerged from a study of T-cell memory formation after mild COVID-19. Points from the study as a whole: A second wave expanding day 15 to 37 was CD4+-biased; contracting clones were balanced. Mostly located in CM and EM were contracting CD4+ clones, with contracting CD8+ clones located in EMRA. In pre-infection memory, a portion of responding clones appeared, which suggested that cross-reactive memory joined.

This clonotype was observed a handful of times. Antigen: not known. CDR1 DFQATT and CDR2 SNEGSKA come from the germline V gene (reference sequence). This CDR3 region has 12 residues. Trimming cost V 3 bases and J 4 bases, with 9 bases left between them. 5'RACE, which relied on constant-segment primers, yielded TCR alpha and TCR beta cDNA libraries carrying sample barcodes and UMIs. Each CDR3 protein is one row after TCRdb ran MiXCR on the 5' RACE reads. The table shows 580,000 or so distinct CDR3 sequences, with approximately 15% occurring only once. The chain links TRBV20-1 to TRBJ1-2; D is uncertain. Sequencing input: PBMCs or a T cell subset sorted from them (not recorded which). The source of this sequence is an adult woman who had mild COVID-19 (a few samples of this study predate the infection). Cell type and time point are not known. The CDR3 region has the DNA TGCAGTGCTAGCACCCGAATCTATGGCTACACCTTC. It translates to CSASTRIYGYTF.